The entry below describes one T cell receptor beta chain. The clone's antigen remains unknown. With a much larger clone just one base away, this may be a read error. The sample comes from a study of tumor and adjacent non-tumor tissue in lung cancer listed by TCRdb under 2018. For the study in its entirety: The cohort included some twelve adenocarcinoma, a couple of squamous cell carcinoma and 1 small cell lung cancer patients. Among the approximately 15 patients, ages ranged from roughly 30 to 76 years, about 10 were men and 5 were women, and disease was TNM stage I to III. Sequencing produced more than 100,000,000 productive TCRbeta reads in total, an average of approximately 4.5 million reads per sample. The study compared bulk TCRbeta repertoires between lung tumor tissue and matched distant non-tumor lung tissue from over twelve lung cancer patients. For each patient, one tumor sample and one normal lung sample were taken, giving 25 to 30 paired specimens that underwent TCRbeta CDR3 sequencing.

The germline V gene provides CDR1 SQVTM and CDR2 ANQGSEA. The CDR3 contains 10 residues, cysteine and phenylalanine counted. The read is trimmed to its CDR3 DNA, 30 bases read in frame from base 1. Overall results and qualifications from the work: Significantly higher TCR diversity (inverse Simpson) was observed in tumor tissue than in normal lung tissue (approximately 430 vs 150, P = 0.0075, Mann-Whitney U test). Because peripheral blood was not sequenced, the blood TCRbeta repertoires of the lung cancer patients in the study went unexamined. Significantly higher TCR diversity was found in younger patients, and higher tumor TCR diversity was associated with shorter overall and disease-free survival. Only roughly 16 patients were in the cohort, and the authors stated that larger samples and more detailed clinical data are needed. Neither the sequencing platform nor unique molecular identifiers are named or mentioned anywhere in the methods. In normal lung, the top 100 clones accounted for a significantly larger cumulative share of the repertoire than in tumor tissue.

Library prep was done by multiplex PCR. TCRdb records Illumina HiSeq 2500 as the sequencer. Following protocols modified from ARM-PCR, the researchers constructed TCRbeta libraries through three rounds of nested PCR with primers (Table S4). Before sequencing, PCR products in the 200-500 bp range were cut out of the gel and cleaned up using the QIAquick gel extraction kit. As for the original processing: Trimmomatic was used to clean the reads, FLASH was used to merge the reads into complete CDR3 sequences, and MiTCR was used to assign the reads to V(D)J germline segments. Clonal diversity was calculated as the inverse Simpson's index using VDJtools. A read counted as productive if the sequence was in-frame and lacked a premature stop codon. The raw public data were reprocessed by TCRdb itself: fastp quality trimming at Q25, MiXCR clonotype calling, in-frame beta chains only. A single entry per CDR3 protein holds the most common genes and DNA from its merged rows. TCRdb's processing, not the authors', yielded these V and J calls. The sample has 55,000 to 75,000 distinct CDR3 sequences on record, roughly three fifths of them singletons. Of the sample, 20% falls within the top ten clones.

RNA was isolated from bulk, unsorted tissue, and RNA quality was assessed with a NanoDrop ND-1000 and an Agilent 2100. The donors were newly diagnosed lung cancer patients admitted for thoracic surgery in China from August to November 2014 who had not received prior chemotherapy. Patients who had received previous radiotherapy or chemotherapy, or who had another concurrent cancer, were excluded from the study. Surgical tissue pieces of 1-2 cm3 were preserved in RNAlater solution and were kept at -80 degrees C until use. The sequenced sample consisted of lung tumor tissue. The rearranged chain carries TRBV29-1 and TRBJ2-7, and possibly TRBD2, on 5 matching bases. This receptor was taken from a man aged 45-65 years with non-small cell lung cancer. Read as DNA, the sequence is TGCAGCTTTGCAGACTACGAGCGGTACTTC. Its protein reads: CSFADYERYF.